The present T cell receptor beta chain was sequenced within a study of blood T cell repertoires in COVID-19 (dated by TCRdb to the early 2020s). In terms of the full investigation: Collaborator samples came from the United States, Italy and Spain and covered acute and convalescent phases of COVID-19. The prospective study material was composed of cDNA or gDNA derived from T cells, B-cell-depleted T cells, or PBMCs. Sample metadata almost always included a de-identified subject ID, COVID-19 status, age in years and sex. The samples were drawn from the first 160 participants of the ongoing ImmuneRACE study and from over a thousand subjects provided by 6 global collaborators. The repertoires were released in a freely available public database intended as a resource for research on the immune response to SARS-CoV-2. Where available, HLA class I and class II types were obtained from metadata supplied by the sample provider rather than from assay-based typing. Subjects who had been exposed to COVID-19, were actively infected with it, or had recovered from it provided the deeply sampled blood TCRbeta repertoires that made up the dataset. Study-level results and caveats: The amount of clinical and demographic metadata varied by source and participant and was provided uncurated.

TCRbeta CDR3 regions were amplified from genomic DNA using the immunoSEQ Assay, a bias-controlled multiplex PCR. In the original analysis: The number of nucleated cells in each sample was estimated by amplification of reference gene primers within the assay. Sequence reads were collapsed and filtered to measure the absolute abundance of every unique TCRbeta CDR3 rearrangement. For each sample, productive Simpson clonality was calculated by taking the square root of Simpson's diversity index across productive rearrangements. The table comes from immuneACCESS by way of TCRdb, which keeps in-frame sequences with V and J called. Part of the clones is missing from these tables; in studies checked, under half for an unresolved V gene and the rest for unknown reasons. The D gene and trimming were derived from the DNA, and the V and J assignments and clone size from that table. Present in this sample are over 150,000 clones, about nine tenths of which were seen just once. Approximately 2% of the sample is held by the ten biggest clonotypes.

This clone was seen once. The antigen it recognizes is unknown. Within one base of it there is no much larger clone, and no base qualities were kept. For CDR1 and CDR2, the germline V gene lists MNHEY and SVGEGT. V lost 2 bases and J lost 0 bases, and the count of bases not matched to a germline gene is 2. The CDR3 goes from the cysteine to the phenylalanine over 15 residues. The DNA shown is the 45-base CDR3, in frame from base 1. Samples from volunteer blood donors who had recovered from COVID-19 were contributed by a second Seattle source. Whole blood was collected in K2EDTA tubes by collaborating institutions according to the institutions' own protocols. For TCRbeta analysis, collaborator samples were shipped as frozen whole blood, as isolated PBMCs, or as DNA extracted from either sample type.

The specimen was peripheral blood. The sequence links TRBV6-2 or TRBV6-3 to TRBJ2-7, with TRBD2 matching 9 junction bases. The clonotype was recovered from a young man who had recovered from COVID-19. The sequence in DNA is TGTGCCAGCAGTTACGGCGGGAGGGCCTCCTACGAGCAGTACTTC. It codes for CASSYGGRASYEQYF.